This record covers a single TCR beta chain. The antigen is undetermined. The CDR3 is made up of 14 amino acids. The trim removed 5 bases at V and 2 bases at J, leaving 5 bases unmatched. Germline V lookup: CDR1 MDHEN, CDR2 SYDVKM. The PCR ran on 60 Vbeta and 13 Jbeta primers. Data came from immunoSEQ multiplex PCR; TCRdb stores just in-frame clones and leaves some out. The table includes around 150,000 clones, almost 85% detected once. This record comes from a study of cytomegalovirus exposure and HLA in healthy donors. General study results and limits: Investigators reported over 150 TCR beta chains as tied to cytomegalovirus.

This chain connects TRBV28 to TRBJ2-7, with TRBD2 matching 8 bases. Material for sequencing was PBMCs. The origin of this receptor is a man under 40 in good health and CMV-seropositive. CDR3 coding DNA: TGTGCCAGCAGTCCCGGGGGGGCAACCTACGAGCAGTACTTC. It is translated as CASSPGGATYEQYF. The full variable domain, in which reference TRBV28 and TRBJ2-7 provide the parts outside the CDR3, is DVKVTQSSRYLVKRTGEKVFLECVQDMDHENMFWYRQDPGLGLRLIYFSYDVKMKEKGDIPEGYSVSREKKERFSLILESASTNQTSMYLCASSPGGATYEQYFGPGTRLTVT.